The following is a TCR beta chain sequence with its context. V lost 2 bases and J 0 bases, leaving 10 bases between the germline ends. CDR1 is SGHNT and CDR2 is YYREEE in the germline V gene (reference sequence). The CDR3 spans 15 residues. These data originate in a study of blood T cell repertoires in COVID-19. Study overall: Both acute and convalescent COVID-19 samples were obtained from the United States, Italy and Spain. The cDNA or gDNA used as material had been derived from T cells, B-cell-depleted T cells, or PBMCs.

As processed by the authors: Reference gene primer amplification in the assay estimated nucleated cell counts. The protocol was immunoSEQ multiplex PCR, while the TCRdb copy is restricted to in-frame clones and leaves out a portion. Clone size and V and J calls were adopted from that table, with D and trimming inferred from the DNA. The sample includes over 30,000 clones, 88% seen only once; the top ten take roughly 24%. The sequence derives from a woman aged 80 or over with active or convalescent COVID-19. The V gene is TRBV5-4, the J gene TRBJ2-3; TRBD1 is a possible D gene (5 bases). Sequencing used peripheral blood. In DNA, the CDR3 is TGTGCCAGCAGCTTAACAGGTACTAGCACAGATACGCAGTATTTT. Protein sequence: CASSLTGTSTDTQYF.